The next 26 T cell receptor beta chains were all read from a single sample in a study of cytotoxic CD8 clonotypes in ibrutinib-treated CLL. TCRdb's copy holds only in-frame clones and misses some; the assay was immunoSEQ multiplex PCR. The sample lists about 140,000 clones; roughly 90% were seen once. Source: PBMCs, taken after 12 months of ibrutinib treatment. These receptor sequences come from a human donor with chronic lymphocytic leukemia.

The rearrangement links TRBV5-1 to TRBJ1-1; D gene uncertain. Germline values: CDR1 SGHRS, CDR2 YFSETQ. The V end lost 3 bases, the J end lost 4 bases, and 16 bases lay between the germline ends. This CDR3 contains 15 residues. The CDR3 sequence is CASSWPKEGGTEAFF. The CDR3 DNA follows: TGCGCCAGCAGCTGGCCCAAGGAGGGCGGCACTGAAGCTTTCTTT. The full variable domain, rest sourced from reference TRBV5-1 and TRBJ1-1, is KAGVTQTPRYLIKTRGQQVTLSCSPISGHRSVSWYQQTPGQGLQFLFEYFSETQRNKGNFPGRFSGRQFSNSRSEMNVSTLELGDSALYLCASSWPKEGGTEAFFGQGTRLTVV.

The chain has TRBV4-1 and TRBJ2-6, with D perhaps matching TRBD1 (6 bases). Looked up from germline, CDR1 is MGHRA and CDR2 is YSYEKL. Trimming left V 3 bases short and J 2 bases short, with 11 bases between. The CDR3 runs to 16 residues. The CDR3 spells CASSQGEGAGANVLTF. CDR3 bases: TGCGCCAGCAGCCAGGGCGAGGGGGCTGGGGCCAACGTCCTGACTTTC.

The chain employs TRBV7-9 and TRBJ1-1; 10 positions match TRBD1. The CDR3 spans 16 residues. CDR1 SEHNR and CDR2 FQNEAQ come from the germline V gene (reference sequence). V shed 4 bases, J shed 4 bases, and the junction held 9 bases outside the gene matches. The CDR3 DNA is TGTGCCAGCAGCTCAGGCGGGACAGGGGTCGGCACTGAAGCTTTCTTT. Encoded protein: CASSSGGTGVGTEAFF.

The chain is built from TRBV7-3 and TRBJ2-1; D is possibly TRBD1 (6 bases). V lost 6 bases and J 8 bases, leaving 8 bases between the germline ends. Germline V gives CDR1 SGHTA, CDR2 FQGTGA. The CDR3 has 11 amino acids. Written as DNA, the CDR3 is TGTGCCAGCAGAGGGGGATATGAGCAGTTCTTC. Its protein product is CASRGGYEQFF.

The J gene is TRBJ2-1, the V gene TRBV6-5; the D is unclear. V was clipped by 7 bases and J by 4 bases, with 8 bases between them. Per the germline V gene, CDR1 is MNHEY and CDR2 is SVGAGI. The CDR3 has 12 amino acids. This CDR3 is CASKGGYNEQFF. CDR3 nucleotide sequence: TGTGCCAGCAAAGGCGGATACAATGAGCAGTTCTTC.

The chain recombines TRBV5-4 with TRBJ2-7; possibly TRBD2 for D (6 bases). Trimming cost V 4 bases and J 6 bases, with 14 bases left between them. The CDR3 consists of 13 residues. Germline lookup yields CDR1 SGHNT and CDR2 YYREEE (reference sequence). The CDR3 reads CASSPGGPVEQYF. The CDR3 DNA is TGTGCCAGCAGCCCAGGAGGGCCCGTCGAGCAGTACTTC.

The genes are TRBV28 and TRBJ2-3; D is perhaps TRBD2 (5 bases). V lost 2 bases, J lost 2 bases, and 11 bases lay in between. CDR1 and CDR2 (germline): MDHEN, SYDVKM. The CDR3 is made up of 15 amino acids. The CDR3 DNA sequence: TGTGCCAGCAGTTTAGGTGGGAGCAACACAGATACGCAGTATTTT. Amino acids: CASSLGGSNTDTQYF.

The genes are TRBV5-1 and TRBJ1-4; 9 bases fit TRBD1. The CDR3 extends over 17 amino acids. Germline CDR1 SGHRS, CDR2 YFSETQ. Germline trimming cut 1 base from V and 5 bases from J; bases unmatched to any gene: 9. The CDR3 bases are TGCGCCAGCAGCTTGTGGGGGACAGGGAAAGGGAATGAAAAACTGTTTTTT. Encoded protein: CASSLWGTGKGNEKLFF.

This chain connects TRBV5-5 to TRBJ1-2; D not resolved. The V end was cut by 0 bases, the J end by 3 bases, with 6 bases between. Per the germline V gene, CDR1 is SGHKS and CDR2 is YYEKEE (reference sequence). The CDR3 covers 13 residues. DNA for the CDR3: TGTGCCAGCAGCTTGGGGGCTGACTATGGCTACACCTTC. This translates into CASSLGADYGYTF.

The CDR3 loop reads CASSLSGTVSYEQYF. CDR3 nucleotides: TGTGCCAGCAGCTTGTCCGGGACAGTCTCCTACGAGCAGTACTTC. This chain uses TRBV7-9 with TRBJ2-7, with 7 positions matching TRBD1. The germline CDR1 and CDR2 sequences are SEHNR and FQNEAQ (reference sequence). V trimming: 3 bases; J trimming: 0 bases; junction bases outside the gene matches: 5. The CDR3 is made up of 15 amino acids.

The chain employs TRBV2 and TRBJ2-6; D unclear. The CDR3 is 17 residues long. Trimming removed 10 bases from V and 0 bases from J, with 19 bases in between. Germline loops: CDR1 SNHLY, CDR2 FYNNEI. CDR3 nucleotide sequence: TGTGCCAATGCGAGAAGGGATACGGGCTCTGGGGCCAACGTCCTGACTTTC. Translation: CANARRDTGSGANVLTF.

The genes are TRBV11-2 and TRBJ2-7; 9 bases match TRBD1. Trimming removed 6 bases from V and 2 bases from J; junction bases left unmatched: 8. This CDR3 contains 15 residues. CDR1 and CDR2 (germline): SGHAT, FQNNGV. CDR3 loop: CASSSRQGVAYEQYF. In DNA, the CDR3 is TGTGCCAGCAGTTCGCGACAGGGGGTCGCCTACGAGCAGTACTTC.

The CDR3 DNA is TGTGCCAGCTCTCCTCCGGGACCGAGCCACCCAGCTTTCTTT. This encodes CASSPPGPSHPAFF. The V gene is TRBV6-5, the J gene TRBJ1-1; maybe TRBD1 (5 bases). The V end was cut by 8 bases, the J end by 10 bases, with 23 bases between. This CDR3 is built from 14 residues. The germline CDR1 and CDR2 sequences are MNHEY and SVGAGI.

The genes are TRBV7-2 and TRBJ2-1; D is possibly TRBD2 (5 bases). This CDR3 is built from 17 residues. V was shortened by 6 bases and J by 0 bases, with 18 bases between the two germline ends. Germline V gene sequence: CDR1 SGHTA, CDR2 FQGNSA. The CDR3, as DNA: TGTGCCAGCAGTCCACCCGAGGGTGGTGGCTCCTACAATGAGCAGTTCTTC. It codes for CASSPPEGGGSYNEQFF. Full variable domain (rest looked up from reference TRBV7-2 and TRBJ2-1): GAGVSQSPSNKVTEKGKDVELRCDPISGHTALYWYRQSLGQGLEFLIYFQGNSAPDKSGLPSDRFSAERTGGSVSTLTIQRTQQEDSAVYLCASSPPEGGGSYNEQFFGPGTRLTVL.

This chain links TRBV11-2 with TRBJ2-5; no definite D call. Trimming took off 2 bases at V and 2 bases at J, with 0 bases between the two ends. The CDR3 has 11 amino acids. Looked up from germline, CDR1 is SGHAT and CDR2 is FQNNGV. The DNA for the CDR3 is TGTGCCAGCAGCTTACAAGAGACCCAGTACTTC. Residues: CASSLQETQYF.

The rearrangement links TRBV19 to TRBJ1-2; a weak D match, TRBD1 (6 bases). V gave up 7 bases and J gave up 8 bases, with 17 bases separating them. The CDR3 runs to 13 residues. Germline values: CDR1 LNHDA, CDR2 SQIVND (reference sequence). This CDR3 reads CASMISGGAGYTF. CDR3 sequence (DNA): TGTGCCAGTATGATATCCGGGGGCGCGGGCTACACCTTC. Using reference TRBV19 and TRBJ1-2 for the parts outside the CDR3, the full variable domain is DGGITQSPKYLFRKEGQNVTLSCEQNLNHDAMYWYRQDPGQGLRLIYYSQIVNDFQKGDIAEGYSVSREKKESFPLTVTSAQKNPTAFYLCASMISGGAGYTFGSGTRLTVV.

The chain couples TRBV5-1 to TRBJ2-1; D may be TRBD2 (6 bases). The length of the CDR3 is 13 residues. Trimming pared 2 bases from V and 5 bases from J, leaving 8 bases between. Germline lookup yields CDR1 SGHRS and CDR2 YFSETQ. In nucleotides, the CDR3 is TGCGCCAGCAGCTTTGCGGGAAACAATGAGCAGTTCTTC. Its translation: CASSFAGNNEQFF.

The chain employs TRBV6-5 and TRBJ2-2; no firm D call. Germline V gene lookup returns CDR1 MNHEY and CDR2 SVGAGI. The V end was cut by 6 bases, the J end by 1 base, with 6 bases between. The CDR3 spans 13 residues. Here the CDR3 reads CASRTLNTGELFF. For the CDR3, the DNA is TGTGCCAGCAGAACCCTGAACACCGGGGAGCTGTTTTTT.

The gene calls are TRBV5-6 and TRBJ2-5; 11 bases line up with TRBD2. The ends lost 5 bases at V and 4 bases at J; junction bases unmatched: 4. The CDR3 has 14 amino acids. The germline V gene has CDR1 SGHDT and CDR2 YYEEEE. The CDR3 loop is CASRIAGGGETQYF. The CDR3 coding sequence is TGTGCCAGCAGGATAGCGGGAGGGGGAGAGACCCAGTACTTC.

The chain has TRBV4-2 and TRBJ2-3; no definite D call. The germline V gene has CDR1 LGHNA and CDR2 YNFKEQ. This CDR3 is 16 amino acids long. Trimming cost V 3 bases and J 6 bases, with 19 bases left between them. CDR3 amino acids: CASSQNLLRFSDTQYF. The CDR3 DNA follows: TGTGCCAGCAGCCAGAATTTGCTGCGGTTTTCCGATACGCAGTATTTT.

The chain has TRBV7-2 and TRBJ2-2; no clear D. With 1 base removed from V and 6 bases from J, the gap between germline ends came to 9 bases. The germline CDR1 and CDR2 sequences are SGHTA and FQGNSA. The CDR3 spans 14 residues. The chain's CDR3 is CASSLGLVSGELFF. In DNA form, the CDR3 reads TGTGCCAGCAGCTTAGGGCTGGTTTCCGGGGAGCTGTTTTTT.

The chain joins TRBV29-1 to TRBJ2-2; 12 bases are a match to TRBD2. The CDR3 sequence is 16 residues long. Trimming at V came to 2 bases and at J to 5 bases, leaving 6 bases not matched to a gene. Germline V gene sequence: CDR1 SQVTM, CDR2 ANQGSEA. The CDR3 here is CSVELAGGQGTGELFF. The CDR3 DNA is TGCAGCGTTGAACTAGCGGGAGGGCAAGGAACCGGGGAGCTGTTTTTT.

This chain links TRBV7-2 with TRBJ2-5, with no clear D. The CDR3 sequence is 11 residues long. Germline assignment: CDR1 SGHTA and CDR2 FQGNSA. V dropped 5 bases and J dropped 3 bases, with 4 bases sitting between them. CDR3 in amino acids: CASSLKETQYF. Here the CDR3 DNA reads TGTGCCAGCAGCCTCAAAGAGACCCAGTACTTC.

This clone occurred once. The V call is TRBV19, the J call TRBJ2-7, with D perhaps TRBD1 (6 bases). CDR3 size: 16 residues. The germline gives CDR1 LNHDA, CDR2 SQIVND (reference sequence). Trimming cost V 3 bases and J 0 bases, with 15 bases left between them. As DNA, the CDR3 is TGTGCCAGTAGTATTACAAGACAGGCCAGCTCCTACGAGCAGTACTTC. Translating it yields CASSITRQASSYEQYF.

This rearrangement joins TRBV9 to TRBJ1-4, with 9 nucleotides matching TRBD1. Germline V gives CDR1 SGDLS, CDR2 YYNGEE. The CDR3 totals 15 residues. V shed 4 bases, J shed 7 bases, and the junction held 8 bases outside the gene matches. The CDR3 spells CASSQWDREGEKLFF. CDR3 DNA sequence: TGTGCCAGCAGCCAGTGGGACAGGGAAGGTGAAAAACTGTTTTTT. The entire variable domain, with the rest obtained from reference TRBV9 and TRBJ1-4, is as follows: DSGVTQTPKHLITATGQRVTLRCSPRSGDLSVYWYQQSLDQGLQFLIQYYNGEERAKGNILERFSAQQFPDLHSELNLSSLELGDSALYFCASSQWDREGEKLFFGSGTQLSVL.

This sequence joins TRBV5-1 and TRBJ2-5, with D perhaps TRBD1 or TRBD2 (5 bases each). This CDR3 is built from 14 residues. Germline values: CDR1 SGHRS, CDR2 YFSETQ. The germline V and J ends were trimmed by 4 bases and 3 bases, with 13 bases remaining between them. In DNA, the CDR3 is TGCGCCAGCAGCCCGGGACCGAATAAAGAGACCCAGTACTTC. Translated, it gives CASSPGPNKETQYF.